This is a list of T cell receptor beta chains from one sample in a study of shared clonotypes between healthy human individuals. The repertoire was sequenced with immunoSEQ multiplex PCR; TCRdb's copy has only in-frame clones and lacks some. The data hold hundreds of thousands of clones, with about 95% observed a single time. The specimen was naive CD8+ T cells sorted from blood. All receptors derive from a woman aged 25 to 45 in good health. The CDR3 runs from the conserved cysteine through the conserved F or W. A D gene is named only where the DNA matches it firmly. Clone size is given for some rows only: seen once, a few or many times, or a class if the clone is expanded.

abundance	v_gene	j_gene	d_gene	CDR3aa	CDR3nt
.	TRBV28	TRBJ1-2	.	CASSGGVGSNYGYTF	TGTGCCAGCAGTGGGGGCGTTGGTTCTAACTATGGCTACACCTTC
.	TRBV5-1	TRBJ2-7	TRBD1	CASSPPRQGYEQYF	TGCGCCAGCAGCCCCCCCCGACAGGGCTACGAGCAGTACTTC
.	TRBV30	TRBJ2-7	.	CAWSIEEYEQYF	TGTGCCTGGAGTATAGAGGAGTACGAGCAGTACTTC
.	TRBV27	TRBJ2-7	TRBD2	CASSFLAGGGVYEQYF	TGTGCCAGCAGTTTCCTAGCGGGAGGGGGAGTATACGAGCAGTACTTC
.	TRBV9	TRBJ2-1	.	CASSKSDGLSYNEQFF	TGTGCCAGCAGCAAAAGCGACGGGCTCTCCTACAATGAGCAGTTCTTC
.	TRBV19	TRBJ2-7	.	CASSIDREGSYEQYF	TGTGCCAGTAGTATAGATCGTGAGGGGTCCTACGAGCAGTACTTC
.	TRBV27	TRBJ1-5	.	CASSLSGFGGAYQPQHF	TGTGCCAGCAGTTTATCGGGCTTTGGGGGCGCCTATCAGCCCCAGCATTTT
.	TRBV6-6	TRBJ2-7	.	CASTHPRDSVGEQYF	TGTGCCAGTACTCACCCCCGGGACTCTGTGGGAGAGCAGTACTTC
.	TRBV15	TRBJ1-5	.	CATSRDIIRLADNQPQHF	TGTGCCACCAGCAGAGATATCATTCGCTTGGCGGACAATCAGCCCCAGCATTTT
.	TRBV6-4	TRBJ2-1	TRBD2	CASSDSGTSGLNEQFF	TGTGCCAGCAGTGACTCCGGGACTAGCGGGCTTAATGAGCAGTTCTTC
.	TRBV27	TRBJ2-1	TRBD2	CASSTGTSGGGEQFF	TGTGCCAGCAGTACTGGGACTAGCGGGGGAGGGGAGCAGTTCTTC
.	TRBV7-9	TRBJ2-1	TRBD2	CASSPGGYNEQFF	TGTGCCAGCAGCCCGGGGGGCTACAATGAGCAGTTCTTC
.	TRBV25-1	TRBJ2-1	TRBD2	CASRLAGEGKNEQFF	TGTGCCAGCAGGCTAGCGGGAGAAGGGAAGAATGAGCAGTTCTTC
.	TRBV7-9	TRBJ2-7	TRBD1	CASSGDRGMDHEQYF	TGTGCCAGCAGCGGGGACAGGGGGATGGACCACGAGCAGTACTTC
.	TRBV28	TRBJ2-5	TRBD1	CASSSTRSPTGKETQYF	TGTGCCAGCAGTTCAACACGATCCCCGACAGGGAAAGAGACCCAGTACTTC
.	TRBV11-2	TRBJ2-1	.	CASSLALSSYNEQFF	TGTGCCAGCAGCTTAGCTTTGAGCTCCTACAATGAGCAGTTCTTC
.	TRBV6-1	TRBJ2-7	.	CASSEPYEQYF	TGTGCCAGCAGTGAACCGTACGAGCAGTACTTC
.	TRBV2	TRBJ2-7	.	CASISPDKKEQYF	TGTGCCAGCATATCTCCAGACAAGAAGGAGCAGTACTTC
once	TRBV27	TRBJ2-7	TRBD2	CASSPGAGGKYEQYF	TGTGCCAGCTCTCCGGGGGCGGGAGGGAAGTACGAGCAGTACTTC
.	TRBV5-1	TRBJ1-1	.	CASRVRDTEAFF	TGCGCCAGCAGGGTTAGGGACACTGAAGCTTTCTTT
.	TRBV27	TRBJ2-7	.	CASSSLTHDEQYF	TGTGCCAGCAGTTCTCTCACTCACGACGAGCAGTACTTC
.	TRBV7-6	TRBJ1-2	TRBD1	CASSWKTGDVDGYTF	TGTGCCAGCAGCTGGAAGACAGGGGATGTCGATGGCTACACCTTC
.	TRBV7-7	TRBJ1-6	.	CASSIRENSPLHF	TGTGCCAGCAGCATACGGGAGAATTCACCCCTCCACTTT
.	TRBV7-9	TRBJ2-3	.	CASSDIRRTTDTQYF	TGTGCCAGCAGCGATATTCGGAGGACCACAGATACGCAGTATTTT
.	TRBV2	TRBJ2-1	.	CASIVGVYNEQFF	TGTGCCAGCATCGTGGGAGTTTACAATGAGCAGTTCTTC
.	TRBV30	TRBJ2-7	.	CAWSSGATYEQYF	TGTGCCTGGAGTAGTGGGGCAACCTACGAGCAGTACTTC
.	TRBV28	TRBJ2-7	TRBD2	CASSLSPSGSYEQYF	TGTGCCAGCAGTTTATCCCCTAGCGGGAGCTACGAGCAGTACTTC
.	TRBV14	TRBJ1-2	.	CASSQEGYGYTF	TGTGCCAGCAGCCAAGAGGGATATGGCTACACCTTC
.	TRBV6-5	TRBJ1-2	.	CASSYSGGGTSWGYTF	TGTGCCAGCAGTTACTCGGGAGGAGGAACTTCTTGGGGCTACACCTTC
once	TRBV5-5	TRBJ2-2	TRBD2	CASSPPLAGGPGTGELFF	TGTGCCAGCAGCCCACCGTTGGCGGGAGGGCCGGGTACCGGGGAGCTGTTTTTT
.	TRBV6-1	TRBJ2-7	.	CASIWTEYF	TGTGCCAGCATTTGGACAGAATACTTC
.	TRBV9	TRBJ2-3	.	CASSAAQGFWTDTQYF	TGTGCCAGCAGCGCAGCTCAGGGGTTCTGGACAGATACGCAGTATTTT
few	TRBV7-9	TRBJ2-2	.	CASSSPGVTGELFF	TGTGCCAGCAGCTCGCCGGGAGTCACCGGGGAGCTGTTTTTT